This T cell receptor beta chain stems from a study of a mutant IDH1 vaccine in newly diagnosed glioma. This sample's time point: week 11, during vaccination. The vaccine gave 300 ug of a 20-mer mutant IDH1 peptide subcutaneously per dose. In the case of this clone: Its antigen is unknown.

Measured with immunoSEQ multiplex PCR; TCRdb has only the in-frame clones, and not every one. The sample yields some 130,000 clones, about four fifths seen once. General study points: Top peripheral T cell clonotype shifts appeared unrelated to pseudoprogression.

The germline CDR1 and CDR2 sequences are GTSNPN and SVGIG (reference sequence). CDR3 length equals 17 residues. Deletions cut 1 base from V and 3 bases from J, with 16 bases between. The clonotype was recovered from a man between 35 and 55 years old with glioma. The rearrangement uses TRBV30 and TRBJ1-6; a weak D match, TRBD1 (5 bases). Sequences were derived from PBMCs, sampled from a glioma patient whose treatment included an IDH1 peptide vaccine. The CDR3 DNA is TGTGCCTGGAGTGCCGTGAACCGGGACCTCTATAATTCACCCCTCCACTTT. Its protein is CAWSAVNRDLYNSPLHF.